A selection of T cell receptor beta chains follows, all from one sample in a study of cytomegalovirus exposure and HLA in healthy donors. Assay used: immunoSEQ multiplex PCR; TCRdb lists only in-frame clones, some missing. This sample has some 130,000 clones; around 79% occur once, and the top ten carry around 3%. Sequencing was performed on PBMCs. These receptors came from a female donor in good health and CMV-seronegative. The CDR3 runs from the conserved cysteine through the conserved F or W. Size is omitted from some rows. Given values are once, few, many or a class for expanded clones.

V gene	clone size	CDR3 protein
TRBV4-1	NA	CASSQDRGDIYYGYTF
TRBV27	NA	CASSPSTIAKNIQYF
TRBV19	NA	CATQDRHYEQYF
TRBV19	NA	CASARWEEQPQHF
TRBV4-3	NA	CASSPGTGGGYGYTF
TRBV30	NA	CAWSVRGSSYNEQFF
TRBV7-6	once	CASSSGLAGGETQYF
TRBV7-9	NA	CASSLGQAGDIQYF
TRBV7-3	once	CASSSQGTGLTGELFF
TRBV2	NA	CASVRGPGNTIYF
TRBV10-3	NA	CAISGDSYEQYF
TRBV30	few	CAWSLTENTGELFF
TRBV30	NA	CARSVPGHNTEAFF
TRBV15	NA	CATSRDQVASYEQYF
TRBV2	NA	CASSELLGTDTQYF
TRBV10-2	NA	CASSGMNTEAFF
TRBV5-1	NA	CASSLGQGWTEAFF
TRBV10-3	once	CAIRTGTGENTIYF
TRBV11-2	NA	CASSLTGRGEQYF
TRBV9	NA	CASSGTRESTDTQYF
TRBV5-1	NA	CASSRWTGGDSGTSYEQYF
TRBV7-2	once	CASSLGSRNTEAFF
TRBV10-3	NA	CAISESSPQETQYF
TRBV15	NA	CATSRDWGEGGNTIYF
TRBV6-6	NA	CASSPTATLYNEQFF
TRBV5-1	NA	CASSWGTQSYEQYF
TRBV11-2	once	CASSLRQGKLFF
TRBV11-3	NA	CASSLDLDRTYEQYF